What follows are 23 T cell receptor beta chains derived from one specimen sequenced in a study of T cells in Graves' hyperthyroidism and ophthalmopathy. Amplified TCR beta CDR3 regions came from RNA transcripts. In the first-round RT-PCR of the TCR CDR3, the HTBI primer set was used. TCRdb reprocessed the multiplex PCR reads with MiXCR, giving one entry per CDR3 protein. The sample has 550,000 to 700,000 distinct CDR3 sequences, more than 45% seen once. The specimen was peripheral blood or thyroid tissue (not recorded which). The receptors stem from an adult woman with Graves' disease, either hyperthyroidism or ophthalmopathy (not recorded which).

In this sample, this clonotype turned up once. Germline and junction disagree at one end, which may indicate a read error. CDR3 nucleotide sequence: TGTGCCACGACTAGCGGGGGGGCCGGAGATACGCAGTATTTT. Protein product: CATTSGGAGDTQYF. The chain carries TRBV10-2 and TRBJ2-3; 14 nucleotides line up with TRBD2. From germline, CDR1 is WSHSY and CDR2 SAAADI. The CDR3 consists of 14 residues.

This clonotype was counted between two and nine times. This may come from a read error, since a much larger clone is one base off. Likely a read error: the CDR3 ends without its conserved phenylalanine or tryptophan. The DNA is omitted, as the CDR3 cannot be located on it reliably, and the CDR3 follows TCRdb's listing. The V gene is TRBV6-4, the J gene TRBJ1-6; the D call in the table, TRBD1, was not verified against the DNA. CDR1 and CDR2 (germline): MRHNA, SNTAGT. 9 amino acids form the CDR3, both terminal residues included. The CDR3 region is CASSDRSRV.

V and J are TRBV25-1 and TRBJ2-5; 7 nucleotides align to TRBD1. The CDR3 spans 23 residues. Germline trimming cut 0 bases from V and 1 base from J; bases unmatched to any gene: 26. Germline CDR1 is MGHDK and CDR2 is SYGVNS. CDR3 nucleotide sequence: TGTGCCAGCAGTGAATATAATGAAACGAGGCGGAGACCTCCCGGACAGGTCCAAGAGACCCAGTACTTC. Amino acid sequence: CASSEYNETRRRPPGQVQETQYF. The full variable domain, with the rest looked up from reference TRBV25-1 and TRBJ2-5, is EADIYQTPRYLVIGTGKKITLECSQTMGHDKMYWYQQDPGMELHLIHYSYGVNSTEKGDLSSESTVSRIRTEHFPLTLESARPSHTSQYLCASSEYNETRRRPPGQVQETQYFGPGTRLLVL.

The chain has TRBV20-1 and TRBJ1-1, with no clear D. Deletions cut 6 bases from V and 1 base from J, with 12 bases between. The CDR3 spans 13 residues. CDR1 is DFQATT, CDR2 SNEGSKA, per germline (reference sequence). CDR3 nucleotides: TGCAGTGCATCTCGTCAGAGGAACACTGAAGCTTTCTTT. Its protein product is CSASRQRNTEAFF.

The chain joins TRBV7-2 to TRBJ2-5; 9 nucleotides agree with TRBD1. The V gene end was trimmed by 6 bases and the J gene end by 9 bases; junction bases not matched to a gene: 14. This CDR3 has 15 amino acids. Germline lookup yields CDR1 SGHTA and CDR2 FQGNSA. This chain's CDR3 is CASRQDRGSNQPQYF. The CDR3 DNA follows: TGTGCCAGCAGACAAGACAGGGGGTCAAATCAGCCCCAGTACTTC.

This clonotype was recorded at least ten times. The chain couples TRBV2 to TRBJ1-5; possible D gene TRBD1, 5 bases. Germline V lookup: CDR1 SNHLY, CDR2 FYNNEI. The CDR3 is 15 residues long. V lost 6 bases and J 4 bases, leaving 16 bases between the germline ends. The CDR3 here is CASSVTTGGNQPQHF. CDR3 nucleotides: TGTGCCAGCAGCGTAACTACGGGGGGGAATCAGCCCCAGCATTTT. The whole variable domain, filled in from reference TRBV2 and TRBJ1-5, reads EPEVTQTPSHQVTQMGQEVILRCVPISNHLYFYWYRQILGQKVEFLVSFYNNEISEKSEIFDDQFSVERPDGSNFTLKIRSTKLEDSAMYFCASSVTTGGNQPQHFGDGTRLSIL.

The chain joins TRBV9 to TRBJ1-5; 10 nucleotides line up with TRBD1. In germline, CDR1 is SGDLS, CDR2 YYNGEE. This CDR3 comprises 17 residues. Trimming cost V 3 bases and J 2 bases; bases outside gene matches: 8. As DNA, the CDR3 is TGTGCCAGCAGCGAGGGGACAGGGGAACGCGGCAATCAGCCCCAGCATTTT. It codes for CASSEGTGERGNQPQHF.

The CDR3 protein is CSIRIQDRLNTEAFF. CDR3 bases: TGCAGCATCAGGATACAGGACAGGCTTAACACTGAAGCTTTCTTT. The chain couples TRBV29-1 to TRBJ1-1; 7 bases match TRBD1. The V segment lost 8 bases and the J segment 2 bases; nucleotides outside the gene matches: 14. This CDR3 region has 15 residues. Germline-derived CDR1 and CDR2 are SQVTM and ANQGSEA. Combining the CDR3 with reference TRBV29-1 and TRBJ1-1 gives the whole variable domain SAVISQKPSRDICQRGTSLTIQCQVDSQVTMMFWYRQQPGQSLTLIATANQGSEATYESGFVIDKFPISRPNLTFSTLTVSNMSPEDSSIYLCSIRIQDRLNTEAFFGQGTRLTVV.

In this sample, this clonotype turned up a few times. This likely comes from a read error, as the CDR3 has no conserved phenylalanine or tryptophan at its end. It is unclear where the CDR3 begins or ends on the DNA, so no DNA is shown, and the CDR3 is as TCRdb lists it. The gene calls are TRBV7-3 and TRBJ2-7. The CDR3 is 9 amino acids in total, end residues counted. The germline V gene has CDR1 SGHTA and CDR2 FQGTGA. This CDR3 reads CASSLEGFS.

In this sample, this clonotype turned up many times. The V gene is TRBV12-3 or TRBV12-4, the J gene TRBJ2-2; D unclear. The CDR3 is 13 amino acids. Trimming cost V 6 bases and J 7 bases, with 12 bases left between them. The DNA of the CDR3 is TGTGCCAGCAGGCGGACCAAGGGCGGGGAGCTGTTTTTT. It is translated as CASRRTKGGELFF.

Many counts were recorded for this clonotype. The V call is TRBV4-2, the J call TRBJ1-1; no firm D call. Trimming removed 1 base from V and 2 bases from J, with 8 bases in between. Germline V gene lookup returns CDR1 LGHNA and CDR2 YNFKEQ. The CDR3 runs to 14 residues. This chain's CDR3 is CASSQGRINTEAFF. The CDR3 DNA follows: TGTGCCAGCAGCCAAGGCCGGATAAACACTGAAGCTTTCTTT.

The chain recombines TRBV29-1 with TRBJ1-2; a weak D match, TRBD1 (5 bases). This CDR3 region has 11 residues. With 7 bases removed from V and 12 bases from J, the gap between germline ends came to 18 bases. Per germline, CDR1 SQVTM and CDR2 ANQGSEA. DNA of the CDR3: TGCAGCGCCCTCGCCGGGACTGGAAACACCTTC. Protein product: CSALAGTGNTF.

V usage is TRBV10-2 and J usage is TRBJ2-4, with 10 positions matching TRBD1. J gave up 10 bases and V 6 bases, and 9 bases lay outside the gene matches. The germline V gene encodes CDR1 WSHSY and CDR2 SAAADI. The CDR3 spans 14 residues. The DNA for the CDR3 is TGCGCCAGCAGCTTCGGACAGGGGGTGAGGATTCAGTACTTC. This translates into CASSFGQGVRIQYF.

This clonotype was picked up many times. The V gene is TRBV9, the J gene TRBJ2-5; D may be TRBD1 (5 bases). V gave up 0 bases and J gave up 1 base, with 16 bases separating them. The CDR3 totals 17 residues. Looked up from germline, CDR1 is SGDLS and CDR2 is YYNGEE. This chain's CDR3 is CASSVATPAGFQETQYF. As DNA, the CDR3 is TGTGCCAGCAGCGTAGCCACCCCTGCAGGGTTCCAAGAGACCCAGTACTTC. Complete variable domain (other parts from reference TRBV9 and TRBJ2-5): DSGVTQTPKHLITATGQRVTLRCSPRSGDLSVYWYQQSLDQGLQFLIQYYNGEERAKGNILERFSAQQFPDLHSELNLSSLELGDSALYFCASSVATPAGFQETQYFGPGTRLLVL.

Ten or more counts support this clonotype. Compared with germline, one end of the junction differs, possibly owing to a read error. The chain couples TRBV7-7 to TRBJ2-5; 12 nucleotides line up with TRBD2. The CDR3 is 15 amino acids. Germline CDR1 is SSHAT and CDR2 is FNYEAQ (reference sequence). CDR3 DNA: TGTGCTAGCAGTAAGACTAGCGGGAGTGGGGAGACCCAGTACTTC. Translation: CASSKTSGSGETQYF.

The V gene is TRBV7-2, the J gene TRBJ2-6, with no clear D. Germline lookup yields CDR1 SGHTA and CDR2 FQGNSA. The CDR3 contains 13 residues. The V and J ends lost 1 base and 16 bases respectively, with 14 bases between them. CDR3 loop: CASSLVFRQELTF. Written as DNA, the CDR3 is TGTGCCAGCAGCTTAGTGTTCCGCCAAGAGCTGACTTTC.

The chain carries TRBV29-1 and TRBJ2-5; D possibly corresponds to TRBD2 (6 bases). The CDR3 consists of 12 residues. CDR1 SQVTM and CDR2 ANQGSEA come from the germline V gene. CDR3 sequence (DNA): TGCAGTGCCGGAGGGTCGATAGAGACCCAGTACTTC. It encodes CSAGGSIETQYF.

This clonotype was seen many times. V and J are TRBV29-1 and TRBJ1-5; no clear D. Germline V gene data show CDR1 as SQVTM and CDR2 as ANQGSEA. With 4 bases removed from V and 4 bases from J, the gap between germline ends came to 8 bases. This CDR3 contains 12 residues. The CDR3 here is CSVVVGNQPQHF. CDR3 bases: TGCAGCGTTGTTGTGGGGAATCAGCCCCAGCATTTT.

This clonotype was observed at least ten times. V is TRBV5-1 and J is TRBJ2-7; 9 bases are shared with TRBD1. This CDR3 is built from 16 residues. Germline V gene sequence: CDR1 SGHRS, CDR2 YFSETQ. With V trimmed by 3 bases and J by 2 bases, 9 bases remained unmatched. CDR3 protein: CASSSRDRDSTYEQYF. The CDR3 DNA follows: TGCGCCAGCAGCTCCCGGGACAGGGACAGTACCTACGAGCAGTACTTC.

The chain uses TRBV12-3 or TRBV12-4 and TRBJ1-5; tentatively, D is TRBD1 (5 bases). Between the trimmed V and J ends, which lost 5 bases and 0 bases, there was a span of 14 bases. CDR3 length equals 16 residues. The CDR3 is CASSNGGVISNQPQHF. DNA for the CDR3: TGTGCCAGCAGTAATGGGGGGGTAATTAGCAATCAGCCCCAGCATTTT.

This clonotype was observed at least ten times. This chain links TRBV20-1 with TRBJ1-1, with 12 bases matching TRBD1. Germline CDR1 DFQATT, CDR2 SNEGSKA (reference sequence). CDR3 length equals 15 residues. Trimming removed 5 bases from V and 1 base from J; junction bases left unmatched: 5. CDR3 in amino acids: CSAGGQGAGNTEAFF. The CDR3 nucleotides read TGCAGTGCTGGGGGACAGGGGGCCGGGAACACTGAAGCTTTCTTT.

Notes on this clonotype: No conserved phenylalanine or tryptophan is present at the end of the CDR3, so a read error is the likely explanation. It is unclear where the CDR3 begins or ends on the DNA, so no DNA is shown, and the CDR3 is as TCRdb lists it. The chain recombines TRBV7-3 with TRBJ1-3; TRBD1 is taken as the D call from the table, unchecked against the DNA. Germline V gene lookup returns CDR1 SGHTA and CDR2 FQGTGA. Counting both end residues, the CDR3 totals 9 amino acids. This chain's CDR3 is CASSQGRDT.

In this sample, this clonotype turned up a few times. The V call is TRBV7-8, the J call TRBJ1-1, with 9 bases fitting TRBD1. This CDR3 comprises 13 residues. The V gene's germline CDR1 is SGHVS and CDR2 FQNEAQ. V lost 6 bases to trimming and J lost 5 bases; unmatched junction nucleotides: 4. The CDR3 DNA is TGTGCCAGCAGGTCTGGGACAGGGACTGAAGCTTTCTTT. Its protein is CASRSGTGTEAFF.